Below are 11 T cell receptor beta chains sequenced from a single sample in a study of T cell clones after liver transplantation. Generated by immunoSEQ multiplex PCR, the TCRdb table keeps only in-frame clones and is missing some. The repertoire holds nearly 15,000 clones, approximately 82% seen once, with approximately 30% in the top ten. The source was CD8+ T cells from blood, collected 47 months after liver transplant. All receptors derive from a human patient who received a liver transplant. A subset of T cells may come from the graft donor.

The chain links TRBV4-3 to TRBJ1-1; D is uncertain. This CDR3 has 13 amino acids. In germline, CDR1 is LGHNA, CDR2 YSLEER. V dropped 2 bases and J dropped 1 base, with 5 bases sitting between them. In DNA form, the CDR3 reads TGCGCCAGCAGCCAACTGGGGAACACTGAAGCTTTCTTT. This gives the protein CASSQLGNTEAFF.

CDR3 amino acids: CASSLHFGELFF. In nucleotides, the CDR3 is TGTGCCAGCAGCCTTCATTTCGGGGAGCTGTTTTTT. The V call is TRBV13, the J call TRBJ2-2; D is unresolved. Germline-derived CDR1 and CDR2 are PRHDT and FYEKMQ (reference sequence). The V end was cut by 5 bases, the J end by 7 bases, with 8 bases between. The CDR3 length is 12 residues.

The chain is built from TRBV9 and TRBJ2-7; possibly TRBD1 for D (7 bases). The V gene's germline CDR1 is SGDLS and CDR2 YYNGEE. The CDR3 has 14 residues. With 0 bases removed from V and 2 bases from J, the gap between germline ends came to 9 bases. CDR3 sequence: CASSVGRGAYEQYF. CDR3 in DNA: TGTGCCAGCAGCGTAGGCAGGGGGGCCTACGAGCAGTACTTC.

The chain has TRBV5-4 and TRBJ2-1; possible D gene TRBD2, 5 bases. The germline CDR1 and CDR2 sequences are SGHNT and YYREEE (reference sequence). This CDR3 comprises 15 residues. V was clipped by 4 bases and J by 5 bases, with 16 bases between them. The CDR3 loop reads CASSPRAAADNEQFF. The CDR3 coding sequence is TGTGCCAGCAGCCCCCGGGCAGCGGCCGACAATGAGCAGTTCTTC.

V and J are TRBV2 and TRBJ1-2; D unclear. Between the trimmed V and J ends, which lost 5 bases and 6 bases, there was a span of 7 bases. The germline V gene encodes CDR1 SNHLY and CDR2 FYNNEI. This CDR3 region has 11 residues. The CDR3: CASSPYDGYTF. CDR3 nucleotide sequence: TGTGCCAGCAGTCCTTACGATGGCTACACCTTC. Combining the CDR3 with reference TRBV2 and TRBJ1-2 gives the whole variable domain EPEVTQTPSHQVTQMGQEVILRCVPISNHLYFYWYRQILGQKVEFLVSFYNNEISEKSEIFDDQFSVERPDGSNFTLKIRSTKLEDSAMYFCASSPYDGYTFGSGTRLTVV.

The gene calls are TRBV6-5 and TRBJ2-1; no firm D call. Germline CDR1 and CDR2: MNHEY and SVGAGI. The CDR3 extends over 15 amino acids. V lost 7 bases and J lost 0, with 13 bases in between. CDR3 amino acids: CASTLTLSSYNEQFF. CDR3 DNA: TGTGCCAGCACCCTCACCCTAAGCTCCTACAATGAGCAGTTCTTC.

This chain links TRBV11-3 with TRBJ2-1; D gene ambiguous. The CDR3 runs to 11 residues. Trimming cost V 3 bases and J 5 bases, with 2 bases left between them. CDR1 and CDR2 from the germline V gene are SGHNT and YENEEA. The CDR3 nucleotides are TGTGCCAGCAGCTTGGACAATGAGCAGTTCTTC. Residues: CASSLDNEQFF.

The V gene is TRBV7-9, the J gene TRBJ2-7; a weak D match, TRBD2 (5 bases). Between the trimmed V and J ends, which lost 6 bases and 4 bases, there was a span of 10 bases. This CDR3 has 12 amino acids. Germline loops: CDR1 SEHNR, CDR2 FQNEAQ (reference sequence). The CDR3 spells CASSSDFYEQYF. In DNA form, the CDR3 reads TGTGCCAGCAGTTCGGACTTTTACGAGCAGTACTTC.

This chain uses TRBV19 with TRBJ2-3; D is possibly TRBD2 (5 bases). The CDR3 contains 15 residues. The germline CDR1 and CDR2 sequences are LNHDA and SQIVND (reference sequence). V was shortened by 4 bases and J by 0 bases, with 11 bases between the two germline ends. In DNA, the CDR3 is TGTGCCAGTAGTAGCAAGCGGTTGAGCACAGATACGCAGTATTTT. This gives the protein CASSSKRLSTDTQYF.

CDR3 bases: TGTGCCACCAGCAGAGATTTTGTCCTGTATAGCAATCAGCCCCAGCATTTT. Residues: CATSRDFVLYSNQPQHF. V is TRBV15 and J is TRBJ1-5, with unresolved D. The ends were cut back, 0 bases at V and 0 bases at J, with 12 bases in the middle. Germline V gene lookup returns CDR1 LNHNV and CDR2 YYDKDF (reference sequence). The CDR3 covers 17 residues.

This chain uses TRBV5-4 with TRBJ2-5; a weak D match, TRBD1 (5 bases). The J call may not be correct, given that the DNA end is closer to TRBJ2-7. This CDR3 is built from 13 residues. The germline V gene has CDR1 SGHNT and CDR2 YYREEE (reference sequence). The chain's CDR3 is CASSSDRAYEQYF. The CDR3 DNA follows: TGTGCCAGCAGCTCTGACAGAGCCTACGAGCAGTACTTC.